Here is one T cell receptor (beta chain) with its context. Its antigen is unknown. Patients were excluded if they had other autoimmune diseases or uncontrolled infections, and likewise if pregnancy or lactation applied. A roughly 9.1 ml volume of fresh peripheral blood provided the PBMCs. The entry originates in a study of Graves' ophthalmopathy and Graves' hyperthyroidism. Amplification of the TCR beta CDR3 regions used RNA transcripts (as template). In the first round, RT-PCR was carried out with HTBI primers, and a multiplex PCR formed the second round. From the multiplex PCR reads, TCRdb called clonotypes with MiXCR, one entry per CDR3 protein. Among some 200,000 distinct CDR3 sequences, about 32% were seen once, and the ten largest hold approximately 9%. The germline V gene encodes CDR1 SGHTA and CDR2 FQGNSA. Trimming removed 1 base at V and 5 bases at J, with 12 bases between. The CDR3 is 14 amino acids.

Study-level points and caveats: Most expanded thyroid clonotypes above 0.001 frequency also appeared in blood. With approximately 90% sensitivity and 70% to 82% specificity, a 13-signature model separated ophthalmopathy from stable hyperthyroidism.

This rearrangement joins TRBV7-2 to TRBJ2-7; D call uncertain. The clonotype was recovered from a man in his fifties or sixties with Graves' ophthalmopathy. Sequenced sample: peripheral blood. DNA for the CDR3: TGTGCCAGCAGCTTAGGTATATCGGGCAACGAGCAGTACTTC. Translation gives CASSLGISGNEQYF. Based on the CDR3 plus reference TRBV7-2 and TRBJ2-7, the full variable domain is GAGVSQSPSNKVTEKGKDVELRCDPISGHTALYWYRQSLGQGLEFLIYFQGNSAPDKSGLPSDRFSAERTGGSVSTLTIQRTQQEDSAVYLCASSLGISGNEQYFGPGTRLTVT.